One sample yielded the 4 T cell receptor beta chains listed below, sequenced in a study of OX40 agonist ivuxolimab in advanced cancers. Using immunoSEQ multiplex PCR, the repertoire was profiled, and TCRdb retains in-frame clones only, with some absent. The sample includes about 73,000 clones, 80% to 90% of them seen just once. The specimen comprised CD4+ or CD8+ T cells sorted from blood, sampled in a trial of the OX40 agonist ivuxolimab. Receptors originate from an adult with an advanced solid tumor such as melanoma, head and neck, liver or kidney cancer.

This chain links TRBV7-2 with TRBJ2-5, with TRBD2 matching over 12 bases. Germline V gives CDR1 SGHTA, CDR2 FQGNSA. With V trimmed by 6 bases and J by 4 bases, 3 bases remained unmatched. This CDR3 has 14 amino acids. The CDR3 coding sequence is TGTGCCAGCAGGCTAGCGGGGGGGCCAGAGACCCAGTACTTC. Amino acids: CASRLAGGPETQYF.

The gene calls are TRBV14 and TRBJ2-7; 7 nucleotides align to TRBD1. Germline V gives CDR1 SGHDN, CDR2 FVKESK. Trimming removed 1 base from V and 6 bases from J; junction bases left unmatched: 9. The CDR3 length is 15 residues. CDR3 protein: CASSQAQIPGGEQYF. The CDR3, as DNA: TGTGCCAGCAGCCAAGCCCAGATCCCAGGGGGCGAGCAGTACTTC.

The V gene is TRBV6-1, the J gene TRBJ2-2; the match to TRBD1 covers 8 bases. The CDR3 runs 14 residues. Germline V gives CDR1 MNHNS, CDR2 SASEGT. J gave up 4 bases and V 6 bases, and 4 bases lay outside the gene matches. CDR3 protein: CASSATGVTGELFF. CDR3 nucleotides: TGTGCCAGCAGCGCGACAGGGGTCACCGGGGAGCTGTTTTTT.

CDR3 loop: CSVPEPDRGGYGYTF. DNA of the CDR3: TGCAGCGTACCCGAACCGGACAGGGGGGGATATGGCTACACCTTC. The chain employs TRBV29-1 and TRBJ1-2; 10 bases are shared with TRBD1. V was pared by 6 bases and J by 5 bases, with 12 bases of the junction left unmatched. The V gene's germline CDR1 is SQVTM and CDR2 ANQGSEA. CDR3 length: 15 amino acids.